This T cell receptor beta chain came from a study of control samples from healthy donors and cancer patients (dated by TCRdb to 2019 to 2021). Library preparation used the immunoSEQ multiplex PCR assay. The table comes from immuneACCESS by way of TCRdb, which keeps in-frame sequences with V and J called. Part of the clones is missing from these tables; in studies checked, under half for an unresolved V gene and the rest for unknown reasons. Counted in this sample were approximately 100,000 clones; 75% to 90% of them appeared once. The ten largest clonotypes hold 19% of the sample. Remarks on this clone: Its cognate antigen has yet to be identified. Qualities for individual bases were not recorded, and no much larger clone is one base off.

CDR1 and CDR2 are read off the germline V gene as SQVTM and ANQGSEA. Counted from cysteine to phenylalanine, this CDR3 has 14 amino acids. The CDR3 DNA has 42 bases and is translated from base 1. Cut back by 6 bases and 5 bases, the V and J ends lie 20 bases apart. The rearrangement combines TRBV29-1 with TRBJ2-7; the D region possibly corresponds to TRBD1 (6 bases align). Sequenced: PBMCs. The clonotype was recovered from a man in his fifties or sixties with lung cancer. The CDR3 protein: CSVIRAAGVNEQYF. Here is the DNA: TGCAGCGTCATTAGGGCGGCAGGGGTGAACGAGCAGTACTTC.